These 22 T cell receptor beta chains share one sample of origin, sequenced in a study of blood T cell repertoires in COVID-19. This table comes from immunoSEQ multiplex PCR, and its TCRdb copy is limited to in-frame clones, with some not included. This sample has some 260,000 clones, with 82% found just once. Sequencing was performed on peripheral blood. The receptor source for this set is an elderly woman with active or convalescent COVID-19.

The chain combines TRBV24-1 with TRBJ1-5; TRBD1 might be the D (5 bases). The CDR3 consists of 13 residues. V dropped 5 bases and J dropped 7 bases, with 11 bases sitting between them. Germline V gene lookup returns CDR1 KGHDR and CDR2 SFDVKD. CDR3 DNA sequence: TGTGCCACCAGTGGCCCGCAGGGCCAGCCCCAGCATTTT. As protein: CATSGPQGQPQHF.

This clone occurred many times. The J gene is TRBJ1-2, the V gene TRBV2; TRBD1 agrees at 8 bases. The CDR3 runs to 13 residues. Unmatched junction bases numbered 5, after V lost 8 bases and J lost 3 bases. CDR1 SNHLY and CDR2 FYNNEI come from the germline V gene. The CDR3 protein is CASAGGGDYGYTF. The DNA for the CDR3 is TGTGCCAGCGCAGGGGGCGGCGACTATGGCTACACCTTC.

V gene TRBV7-2 combines with J gene TRBJ1-5, with D perhaps matching TRBD1 (5 bases). CDR3 length equals 14 residues. Trimming pared 4 bases from V and 5 bases from J, leaving 12 bases between. Germline loops: CDR1 SGHTA, CDR2 FQGNSA. CDR3 sequence reads: CASSSDIFYQPQHF. The CDR3 coding sequence is TGTGCCAGCAGCTCGGACATTTTTTATCAGCCCCAGCATTTT.

This chain connects TRBV11-3 to TRBJ2-2; possibly TRBD1 for D (5 bases). The CDR3 covers 15 residues. The V and J ends lost 5 bases and 7 bases respectively, with 17 bases between them. The germline CDR1 and CDR2 sequences are SGHNT and YENEEA. The CDR3 here is CASSELPGFGGELFF. The CDR3 nucleotides read TGTGCCAGCAGCGAACTCCCAGGGTTCGGCGGGGAGCTGTTTTTT.

The chain recombines TRBV7-2 with TRBJ2-1; 7 bases are shared with TRBD1. Germline V CDR1 and CDR2: SGHTA, FQGNSA. This CDR3 has 15 amino acids. The V segment lost 2 bases and the J segment 6 bases; nucleotides outside the gene matches: 7. As DNA, the CDR3 is TGTGCCAGCAGCTTATACAGGGCAGGGGGCAATGAGCAGTTCTTC. Translating it yields CASSLYRAGGNEQFF.

This clone was detected once. DNA of the CDR3: TGTGCCAGCAGTCTGGGCCTAGCAGGCGGCTACACCTTC. It yields the protein CASSLGLAGGYTF. This chain uses TRBV28 with TRBJ1-2, with D unresolved. The germline V gene encodes CDR1 MDHEN and CDR2 SYDVKM. V dropped 5 bases and J dropped 8 bases, with 15 bases sitting between them. This CDR3 comprises 13 residues.

CDR3 nucleotide sequence: TGTGCCACCAGCGATAGCGGGGGGCCGGTCAATGAGCAGTTCTTC. This encodes CATSDSGGPVNEQFF. The rearrangement links TRBV24-1 to TRBJ2-1; 10 bases line up with TRBD2. The CDR3 contains 15 residues. Germline CDR1 is KGHDR and CDR2 is SFDVKD. The J segment lost 6 bases and the V segment lost 7 bases, leaving 8 bases of the junction unmatched.

This clone was picked up one time. V usage is TRBV4-1 and J usage is TRBJ1-5, with a possible D match to TRBD1 (6 bases). With 4 bases removed from V and 0 bases from J, the gap between germline ends came to 13 bases. The CDR3 is 16 residues long. From germline, CDR1 is MGHRA and CDR2 YSYEKL. The CDR3 here is CASSPRTDYSNQPQHF. Here the CDR3 DNA reads TGCGCCAGCAGCCCCCGGACAGATTATAGCAATCAGCCCCAGCATTTT.

This rearrangement joins TRBV21-1 to TRBJ1-6. TRBV21-1 is flagged as a pseudogene. The CDR3 is made up of 17 amino acids. The CDR3: CASSKVDYTEYNSPLHF. The CDR3 DNA follows: TGTGCCAGCAGCAAGGTGGACTATACGGAGTATAATTCACCCCTCCACTTT.

This rearrangement joins TRBV10-1 to TRBJ2-7; 8 nucleotides agree with TRBD1. V shed 1 base and J 2 bases; nucleotides not matched to a gene: 4. The CDR3 is 15 residues long. CDR1 and CDR2 (germline): WNHNN, SYGVQD (reference sequence). The CDR3 sequence: CASSEFRDRPYEQYF. The CDR3 DNA follows: TGCGCCAGCAGTGAGTTCCGGGACAGGCCCTACGAGCAGTACTTC.

A few counts support this clone. V usage is TRBV28 and J usage is TRBJ1-5, with 9 bases matching TRBD1. V was clipped by 4 bases and J by 2 bases; unmatched bases: 6. The CDR3 sequence is 16 residues long. The germline gives CDR1 MDHEN, CDR2 SYDVKM. The CDR3 sequence: CASSSGQGLGNQPQHF. Here the CDR3 DNA reads TGTGCCAGCAGTTCGGGACAGGGTCTTGGCAATCAGCCCCAGCATTTT.

This chain connects TRBV3-1 (or the pseudogene TRBV3-2) to TRBJ1-1, with a possible D match to TRBD1 (5 bases). The V gene's germline CDR1 is LGHDT and CDR2 YNNKEL (reference sequence). V gave up 1 base and J gave up 4 bases, with 10 bases separating them. The CDR3 is 14 amino acids. The CDR3 spells CASSQGAGITEAFF. The DNA for the CDR3 is TGTGCCAGCAGCCAAGGGGCAGGGATCACTGAAGCTTTCTTT.

This clone was counted only a few times. V usage is TRBV20-1 and J usage is TRBJ2-5, with 7 bases that match TRBD2. The CDR3 has 13 amino acids. CDR1 and CDR2 (germline): DFQATT, SNEGSKA (reference sequence). V gave up 4 bases and J gave up 5 bases; unmatched junction bases: 7. The CDR3 nucleotides are TGCAGTGCTATTGAGCGGGGAGGGGAGACCCAGTACTTC. Encoded protein: CSAIERGGETQYF.

This rearrangement joins TRBV15 to TRBJ2-1, with 9 bases aligning to TRBD1. The CDR3 contains 17 residues. The junction had 11 bases not matched to a gene; V was cut back by 1 base and J by 7 bases. CDR1 LNHNV and CDR2 YYDKDF come from the germline V gene (reference sequence). CDR3 in DNA: TGTGCCACCAGCAGAGGTCTATTACAGGGGGCTAGGAATGAGCAGTTCTTC. This codes for CATSRGLLQGARNEQFF.

V gene TRBV2 combines with J gene TRBJ2-5; 14 bases map to TRBD2. The CDR3 is made up of 16 amino acids. CDR1 and CDR2 (germline): SNHLY, FYNNEI. V was clipped by 8 bases and J by 2 bases; unmatched bases: 7. CDR3 sequence (DNA): TGTGCCAGCTCCGGGACTAGCGGGAGATATCAAGAGACCCAGTACTTC. Its translation: CASSGTSGRYQETQYF.

The V and J genes are TRBV18 and TRBJ1-2, with TRBD1 matching over 8 bases. V dropped 3 bases and J dropped 1; count of bases not matched to a gene: 4. The CDR3 runs 15 residues. Germline CDR1 is KGHSH and CDR2 is LQKENI. The CDR3 nucleotides are TGTGCCAGCTCACCGACAGGGGCCGATAACTATGGCTACACCTTC. Protein sequence: CASSPTGADNYGYTF.

The rearrangement joins TRBV28 to TRBJ1-4, with 7 nucleotides matching TRBD1. The CDR3 covers 15 residues. Germline V lookup: CDR1 MDHEN, CDR2 SYDVKM. Trimming took 5 bases from V and 7 from J; bases not matched to a gene: 10. The CDR3 bases are TGTGCCAGCAGTGTAGGGGACAGTTCGGGTGAAAAACTGTTTTTT. It yields the protein CASSVGDSSGEKLFF.

The chain uses TRBV5-1 and TRBJ2-5; D remains ambiguous. Per the germline V gene, CDR1 is SGHRS and CDR2 is YFSETQ. V dropped 7 bases and J dropped 5 bases, with 18 bases sitting between them. The CDR3 extends over 14 amino acids. The CDR3 region has the DNA TGCGCCAGCTACGCCGACATGGTCGGTGAGACCCAGTACTTC. Protein product: CASYADMVGETQYF.

This clone appeared a few times. DNA for the CDR3: TGTGCCAGCAGGAGCGGGGGGGCACGAGAGCAGTACTTC. It codes for CASRSGGAREQYF. The gene calls are TRBV12-3 or TRBV12-4 and TRBJ2-7; the match to TRBD2 covers 10 bases. This CDR3 is built from 13 residues. The V gene end was trimmed by 6 bases and the J gene end by 7 bases; junction bases not matched to a gene: 6.

Only one count was recorded for this clone. This rearrangement joins TRBV19 to TRBJ1-3, with D hard to call. The length of the CDR3 is 15 residues. CDR1 is LNHDA and CDR2 is SQIVND in the germline V gene (reference sequence). The ends were cut back, 6 bases at V and 0 bases at J, with 12 bases in the middle. CDR3 region: CASSQDISSGNTIYF. The CDR3, as DNA: TGTGCCAGTAGCCAAGACATCTCCTCTGGAAACACCATATATTTT.

The rearrangement joins TRBV19 to TRBJ2-1, with 7 bases matching TRBD1. The CDR3 runs to 14 residues. V was clipped by 4 bases and J by 9 bases; unmatched bases: 9. Germline V gives CDR1 LNHDA, CDR2 SQIVND (reference sequence). CDR3 nucleotide sequence: TGTGCCAGTAGTAGGGGACAGAGTTTCGGTGAGCAGTTCTTC. Translating gives CASSRGQSFGEQFF.

This clone turned up a few times. V and J are TRBV3-1 (or the pseudogene TRBV3-2) and TRBJ2-7; D is perhaps TRBD1 (5 bases). The V and J ends lost 3 bases and 0 bases respectively, with 9 bases between them. CDR3 length: 14 amino acids. Germline V lookup: CDR1 LGHDT, CDR2 YNNKEL (reference sequence). CDR3 DNA: TGTGCCAGCAGCCAGGGGCAGGACTCCTACGAGCAGTACTTC. Its translation: CASSQGQDSYEQYF.